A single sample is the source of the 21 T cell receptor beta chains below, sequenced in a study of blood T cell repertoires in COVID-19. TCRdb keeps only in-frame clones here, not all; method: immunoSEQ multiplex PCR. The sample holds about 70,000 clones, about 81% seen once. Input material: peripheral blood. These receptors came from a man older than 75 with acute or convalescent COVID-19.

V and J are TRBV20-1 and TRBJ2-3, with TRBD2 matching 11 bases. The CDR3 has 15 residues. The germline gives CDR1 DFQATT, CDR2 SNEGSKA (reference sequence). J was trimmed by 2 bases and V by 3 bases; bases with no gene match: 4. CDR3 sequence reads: CSASKGLADTDTQYF. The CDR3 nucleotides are TGCAGTGCTAGTAAGGGACTAGCGGACACAGATACGCAGTATTTT.

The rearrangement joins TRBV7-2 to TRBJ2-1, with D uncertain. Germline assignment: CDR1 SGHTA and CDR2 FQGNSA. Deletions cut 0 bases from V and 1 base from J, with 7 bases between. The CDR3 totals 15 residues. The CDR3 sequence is CASSLARFSYNEQFF. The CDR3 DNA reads TGTGCCAGCAGCTTAGCGAGGTTTTCCTACAATGAGCAGTTCTTC.

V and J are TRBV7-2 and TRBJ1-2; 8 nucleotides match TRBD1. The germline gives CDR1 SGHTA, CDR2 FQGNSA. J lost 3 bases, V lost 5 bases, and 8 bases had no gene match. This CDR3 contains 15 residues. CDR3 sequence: CASSRIQGAYYGYTF. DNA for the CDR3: TGTGCCAGCAGCCGCATCCAGGGGGCTTACTATGGCTACACCTTC.

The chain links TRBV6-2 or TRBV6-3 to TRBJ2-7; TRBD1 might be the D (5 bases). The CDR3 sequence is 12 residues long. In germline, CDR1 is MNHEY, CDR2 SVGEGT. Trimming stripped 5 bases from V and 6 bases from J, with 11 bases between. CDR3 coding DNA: TGTGCCAGCAGTAGGGGCCCGACCGAGCAGTACTTC. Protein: CASSRGPTEQYF.

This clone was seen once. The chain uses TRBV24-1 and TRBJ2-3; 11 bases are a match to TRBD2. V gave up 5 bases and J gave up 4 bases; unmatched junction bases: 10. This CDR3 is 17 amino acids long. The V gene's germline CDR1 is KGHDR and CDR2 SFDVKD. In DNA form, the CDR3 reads TGTGCCACCAGTGGTTCTAATAGCGGGAGGGCCTCAGATACGCAGTATTTT. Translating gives CATSGSNSGRASDTQYF.

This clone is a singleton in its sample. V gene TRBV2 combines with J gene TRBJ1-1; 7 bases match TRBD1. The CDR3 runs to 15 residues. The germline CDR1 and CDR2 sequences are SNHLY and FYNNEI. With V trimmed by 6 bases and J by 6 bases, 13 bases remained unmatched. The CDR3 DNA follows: TGTGCCAGCAGAAGAACGGACAGGAGCCTCTCTGAAGCTTTCTTT. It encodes CASRRTDRSLSEAFF.

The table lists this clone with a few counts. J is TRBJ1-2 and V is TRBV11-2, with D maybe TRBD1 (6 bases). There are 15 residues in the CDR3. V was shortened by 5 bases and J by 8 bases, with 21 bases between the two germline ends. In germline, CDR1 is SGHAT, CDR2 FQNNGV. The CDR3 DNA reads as TGTGCCAGCAGCCCCCGACAGGTTGCAAGAGGCGGCTACACCTTC. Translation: CASSPRQVARGGYTF. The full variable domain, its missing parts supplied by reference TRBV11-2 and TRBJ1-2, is EAGVAQSPRYKIIEKRQSVAFWCNPISGHATLYWYQQILGQGPKLLIQFQNNGVVDDSQLPKDRFSAERLKGVDSTLKIQPAKLEDSAVYLCASSPRQVARGGYTFGSGTRLTVV.

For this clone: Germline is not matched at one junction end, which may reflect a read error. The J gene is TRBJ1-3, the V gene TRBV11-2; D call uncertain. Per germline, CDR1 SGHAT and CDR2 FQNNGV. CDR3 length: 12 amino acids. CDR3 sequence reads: CASSLTAAGIHF. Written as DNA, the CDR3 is TGTGCCAGCAGCTTAACCGCGGCCGGCATCCATTTT. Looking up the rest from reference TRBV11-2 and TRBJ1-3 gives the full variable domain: EAGVAQSPRYKIIEKRQSVAFWCNPISGHATLYWYQQILGQGPKLLIQFQNNGVVDDSQLPKDRFSAERLKGVDSTLKIQPAKLEDSAVYLCASSLTAAGIHFGEGSWLTVV.

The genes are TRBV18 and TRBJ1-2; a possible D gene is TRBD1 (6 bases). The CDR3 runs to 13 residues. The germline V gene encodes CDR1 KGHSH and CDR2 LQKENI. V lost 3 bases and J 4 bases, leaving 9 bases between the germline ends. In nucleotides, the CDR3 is TGTGCCAGCTCACCTCGAGGGGGCTATGGCTACACCTTC. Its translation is CASSPRGGYGYTF.

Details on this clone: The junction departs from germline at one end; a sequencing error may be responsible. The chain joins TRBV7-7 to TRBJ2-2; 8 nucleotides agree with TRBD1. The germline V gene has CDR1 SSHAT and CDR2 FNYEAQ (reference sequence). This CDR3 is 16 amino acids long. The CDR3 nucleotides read TGTGCTAGCAGCTTAGCGCTTGGGACAGGCACCGGGGAGCTGTTTTTT. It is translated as CASSLALGTGTGELFF.

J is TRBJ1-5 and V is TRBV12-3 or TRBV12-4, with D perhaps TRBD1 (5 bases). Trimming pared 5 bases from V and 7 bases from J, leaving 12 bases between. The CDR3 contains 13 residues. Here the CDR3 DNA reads TGTGCCAGCAGTCCACGGAGGGACCAGCCCCAGCATTTT. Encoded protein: CASSPRRDQPQHF.

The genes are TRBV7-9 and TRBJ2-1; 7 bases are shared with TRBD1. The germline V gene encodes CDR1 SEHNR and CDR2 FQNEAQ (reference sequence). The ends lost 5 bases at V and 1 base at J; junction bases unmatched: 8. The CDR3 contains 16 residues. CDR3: CASSERDSPSYNEQFF. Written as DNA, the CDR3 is TGTGCCAGCAGCGAACGGGACAGTCCTTCCTACAATGAGCAGTTCTTC.

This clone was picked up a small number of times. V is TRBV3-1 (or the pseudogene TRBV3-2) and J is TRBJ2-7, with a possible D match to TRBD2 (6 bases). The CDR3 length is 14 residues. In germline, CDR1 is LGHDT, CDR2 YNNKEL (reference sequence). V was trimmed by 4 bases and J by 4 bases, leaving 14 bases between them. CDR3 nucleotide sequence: TGTGCCAGCAGCCTAGGACTACTGCCTTACGAGCAGTACTTC. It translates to CASSLGLLPYEQYF.

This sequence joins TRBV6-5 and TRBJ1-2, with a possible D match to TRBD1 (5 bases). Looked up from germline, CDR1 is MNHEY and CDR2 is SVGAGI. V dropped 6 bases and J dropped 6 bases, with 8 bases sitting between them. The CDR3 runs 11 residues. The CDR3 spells CASSRGDGYTF. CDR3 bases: TGTGCCAGCAGCCGGGGGGATGGCTACACCTTC.

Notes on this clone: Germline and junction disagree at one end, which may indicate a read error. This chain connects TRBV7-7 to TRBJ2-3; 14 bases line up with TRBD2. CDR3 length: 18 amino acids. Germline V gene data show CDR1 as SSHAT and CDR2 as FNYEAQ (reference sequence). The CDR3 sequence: CASSLSPGLAGATDTQYF. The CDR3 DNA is TGTGCTAGCAGCTTAAGCCCGGGACTAGCGGGGGCCACAGATACGCAGTATTTT.

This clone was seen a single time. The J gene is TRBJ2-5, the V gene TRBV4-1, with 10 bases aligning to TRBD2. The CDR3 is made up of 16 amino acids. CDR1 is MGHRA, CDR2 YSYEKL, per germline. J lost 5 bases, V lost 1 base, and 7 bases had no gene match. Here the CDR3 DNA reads TGCGCCAGCAGCCAAGCTCAGCGGGAGGGCGGGGAGACCCAGTACTTC. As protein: CASSQAQREGGETQYF.

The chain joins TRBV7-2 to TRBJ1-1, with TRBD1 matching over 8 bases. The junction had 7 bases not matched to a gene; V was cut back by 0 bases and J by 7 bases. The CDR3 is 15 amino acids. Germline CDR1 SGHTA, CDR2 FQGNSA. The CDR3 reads CASSLAGTGSNEAFF. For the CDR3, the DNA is TGTGCCAGCAGCTTAGCAGGGACAGGCTCGAATGAAGCTTTCTTT.

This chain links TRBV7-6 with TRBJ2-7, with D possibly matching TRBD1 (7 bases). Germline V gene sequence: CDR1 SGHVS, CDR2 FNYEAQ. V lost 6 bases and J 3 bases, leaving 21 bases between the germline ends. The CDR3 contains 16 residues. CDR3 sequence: CASSSRLGQGGYEQYF. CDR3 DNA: TGTGCCAGCAGTTCCCGCCTCGGGCAGGGGGGCTACGAGCAGTACTTC.

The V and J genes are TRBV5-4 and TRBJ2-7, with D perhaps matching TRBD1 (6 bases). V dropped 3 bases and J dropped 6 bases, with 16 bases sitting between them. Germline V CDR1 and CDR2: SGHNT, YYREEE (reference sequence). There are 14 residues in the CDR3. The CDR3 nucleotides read TGTGCCAGCAGCTCCCCCCCAGGGGCGAGCGAGCAGTACTTC. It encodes CASSSPPGASEQYF.

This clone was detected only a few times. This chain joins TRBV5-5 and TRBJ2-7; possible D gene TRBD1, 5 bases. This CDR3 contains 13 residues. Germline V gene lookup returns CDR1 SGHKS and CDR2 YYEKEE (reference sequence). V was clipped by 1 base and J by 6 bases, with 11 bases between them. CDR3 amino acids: CASSLTADSEQYF. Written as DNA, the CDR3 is TGTGCCAGCAGCTTGACGGCAGACAGCGAGCAGTACTTC.

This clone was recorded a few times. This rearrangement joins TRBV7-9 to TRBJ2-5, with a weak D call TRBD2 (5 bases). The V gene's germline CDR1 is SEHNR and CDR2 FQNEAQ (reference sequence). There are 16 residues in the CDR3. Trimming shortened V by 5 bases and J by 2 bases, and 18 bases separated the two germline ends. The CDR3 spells CASSPGRSLRQETQYF. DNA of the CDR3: TGTGCCAGCAGCCCGGGAAGGAGCCTCCGTCAAGAGACCCAGTACTTC.